This entry is about one T cell receptor beta chain. This clonotype was seen only a few times. Its antigen has not been determined. Qualities for individual bases were not recorded, and no much larger clone is one base off. These data originate in a study of T-cell reconstitution after alpha-beta-depleted transplantation in children (dated by TCRdb to the mid-2010s). With regard to the full study: The study quantitatively tracked T-cell immune reconstitution after TCRalphabeta/CD19-depleted allogeneic hematopoietic cell transplantation in children using TCR repertoire profiling. Overall results and qualifications from the work: Apparently early alphabetaT-cell count recovery about two months after transplant reportedly relied on only several hundred rapidly expanded clones derived from non-depleted graft cells. Hyperexpanded clone frequencies declined over subsequent months; after one year, T-cell counts and TCRbeta diversity were mostly attributed to newly produced T cells. In some patients, the high TCRbeta diversity seen at day 60 was put down to recipient T cells and intrathymic progenitors that had survived conditioning.

In the paper's terms, the treatment or condition label means: allogeneic hematopoietic cell transplantation with graft depleted of TCRalphabeta T cells and CD19 B cells. The children who served as transplant recipients had been given grafts of TCRalphabeta/CD19-depleted allogeneic hematopoietic cells. Receptor amplification or capture employed PCR. The instrument given in TCRdb is Illumina HiSeq 2500. To normalize quantification of the TCRbeta repertoire, the TCR libraries were built with molecular barcoding that relied on unique molecular identifiers. TCRdb reprocessed the public reads (quality trimming at Q25 with fastp, clone calling with MiXCR) and kept in-frame beta chains. Rows merge per CDR3 protein into single entries with the most common DNA and genes. The sample data list about a million distinct CDR3 sequences, and roughly 29% of these were observed just once. Approximately 30% of the sample comes from the top ten.

Its CDR3 holds 16 amino acids, cysteine through phenylalanine. Only CDR3 DNA remains: 48 bases, in frame from the first base. Relative to germline, V is 0 bases shorter and J is 7 bases shorter, with 18 bases between their ends. Looking up the germline V gene yields CDR1 MNHEY and CDR2 SVGAGI. The sequence joins TRBV6-5 to TRBJ1-2; TRBD1 is perhaps the D gene, given 5 matching bases. This receptor was obtained from a boy under three years old who had a stem cell transplant for SCID, so the T cells may come from the graft donor. Sequenced material: PBMCs, mostly from graft donor cells, taken 360 days after TCRalphabeta/CD19-depleted stem cell transplant. The sequenced DNA: TGTGCCAGCAGTTACTCGAAAGGGGAACTCAGGGCTGGCTACACCTTC. Its protein reads: CASSYSKGELRAGYTF.